This record concerns one TCR beta chain sequence. Antigen unknown. This CDR3 comprises 16 residues. Per-sample assaying covered 80,000 to 100,000 TCR templates. TCRdb's copy holds only in-frame clones and misses some; the assay was immunoSEQ multiplex PCR. The data show about 100,000 clones, with around 94% seen just once and about 0.6% held by the top ten. The sample comes from a study of siplizumab effects on memory and regulatory T cells. Study-wide results and caveats: Naive T cells appeared more varied than memory cells and looked like key alloresponse contributors. It was never confirmed that proliferating Tregs from siplizumab cultures were suppressive.

Material: Tregs sorted from blood. V is TRBV12-2 and J is TRBJ2-7; TRBD2, the table's D call, was not compared with the DNA. TRBV12-2 is a documented pseudogene. The clonotype was recovered from a human donor in good health. The CDR3, as DNA: TGTGCAAGTCGCTTAGTCCCGGACTACACGACCTACGAGCAGTACTTC. This sequence encodes CASRLVPDYTTYEQYF.